This paragraph covers one TCR beta chain sequence. Across 24 US areas, participants ranged in age from 18 to 89 years. Authors' methods: Estimation of nucleated cell counts was performed using reference gene primer amplification. Repertoires were generated with immunoSEQ multiplex PCR, while TCRdb's copy carries only in-frame clones and drops some. The V and J calls and clone size come from that table; D and trimming were worked out from the DNA. The sample contains more than 200,000 clones, nearly 90% of which appear only once. This sample is part of a study of blood T cell repertoires in COVID-19. This CDR3 has 14 amino acids. Deletions cut 4 bases from V and 3 bases from J, with 12 bases between. Germline assignment: CDR1 LGHNA and CDR2 YNFKEQ.

Sequenced material: PBMCs or T cells enriched from blood (not recorded which). The clonotype was recovered from a young man who had recovered from COVID-19. This rearrangement joins TRBV4-2 to TRBJ2-5, with a weak D call TRBD2 (6 bases). CDR3 bases: TGTGCCAGCAGCCGGACTACAGAGAAAGAGACCCAGTACTTC. Protein sequence: CASSRTTEKETQYF.